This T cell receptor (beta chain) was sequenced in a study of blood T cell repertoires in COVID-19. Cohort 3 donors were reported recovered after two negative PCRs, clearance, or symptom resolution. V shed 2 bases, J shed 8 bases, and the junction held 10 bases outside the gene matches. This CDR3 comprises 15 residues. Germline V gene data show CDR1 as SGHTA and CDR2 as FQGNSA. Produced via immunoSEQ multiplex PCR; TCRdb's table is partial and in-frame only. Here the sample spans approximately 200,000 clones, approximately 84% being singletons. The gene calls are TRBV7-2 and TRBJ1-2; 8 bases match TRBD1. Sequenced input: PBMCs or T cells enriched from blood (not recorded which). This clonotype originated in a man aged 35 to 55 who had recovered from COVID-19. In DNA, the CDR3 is TGTGCCAGCAGCTTAACTTATGACAGGGGATACGGCTACACCTTC. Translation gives CASSLTYDRGYGYTF. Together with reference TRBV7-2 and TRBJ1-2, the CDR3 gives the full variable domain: GAGVSQSPSNKVTEKGKDVELRCDPISGHTALYWYRQSLGQGLEFLIYFQGNSAPDKSGLPSDRFSAERTGGSVSTLTIQRTQQEDSAVYLCASSLTYDRGYGYTFGSGTRLTVV.